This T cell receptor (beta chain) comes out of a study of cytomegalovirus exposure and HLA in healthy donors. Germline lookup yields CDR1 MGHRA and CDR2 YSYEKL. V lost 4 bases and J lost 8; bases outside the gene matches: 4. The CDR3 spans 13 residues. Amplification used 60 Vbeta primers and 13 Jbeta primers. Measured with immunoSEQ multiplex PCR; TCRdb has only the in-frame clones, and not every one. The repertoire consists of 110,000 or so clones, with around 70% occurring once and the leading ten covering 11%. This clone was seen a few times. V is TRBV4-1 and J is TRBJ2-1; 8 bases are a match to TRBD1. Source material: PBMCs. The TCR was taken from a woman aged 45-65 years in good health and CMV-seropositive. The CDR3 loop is CASSPQGADEQFF. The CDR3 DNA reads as TGCGCCAGCAGCCCGCAGGGGGCAGATGAGCAGTTCTTC.